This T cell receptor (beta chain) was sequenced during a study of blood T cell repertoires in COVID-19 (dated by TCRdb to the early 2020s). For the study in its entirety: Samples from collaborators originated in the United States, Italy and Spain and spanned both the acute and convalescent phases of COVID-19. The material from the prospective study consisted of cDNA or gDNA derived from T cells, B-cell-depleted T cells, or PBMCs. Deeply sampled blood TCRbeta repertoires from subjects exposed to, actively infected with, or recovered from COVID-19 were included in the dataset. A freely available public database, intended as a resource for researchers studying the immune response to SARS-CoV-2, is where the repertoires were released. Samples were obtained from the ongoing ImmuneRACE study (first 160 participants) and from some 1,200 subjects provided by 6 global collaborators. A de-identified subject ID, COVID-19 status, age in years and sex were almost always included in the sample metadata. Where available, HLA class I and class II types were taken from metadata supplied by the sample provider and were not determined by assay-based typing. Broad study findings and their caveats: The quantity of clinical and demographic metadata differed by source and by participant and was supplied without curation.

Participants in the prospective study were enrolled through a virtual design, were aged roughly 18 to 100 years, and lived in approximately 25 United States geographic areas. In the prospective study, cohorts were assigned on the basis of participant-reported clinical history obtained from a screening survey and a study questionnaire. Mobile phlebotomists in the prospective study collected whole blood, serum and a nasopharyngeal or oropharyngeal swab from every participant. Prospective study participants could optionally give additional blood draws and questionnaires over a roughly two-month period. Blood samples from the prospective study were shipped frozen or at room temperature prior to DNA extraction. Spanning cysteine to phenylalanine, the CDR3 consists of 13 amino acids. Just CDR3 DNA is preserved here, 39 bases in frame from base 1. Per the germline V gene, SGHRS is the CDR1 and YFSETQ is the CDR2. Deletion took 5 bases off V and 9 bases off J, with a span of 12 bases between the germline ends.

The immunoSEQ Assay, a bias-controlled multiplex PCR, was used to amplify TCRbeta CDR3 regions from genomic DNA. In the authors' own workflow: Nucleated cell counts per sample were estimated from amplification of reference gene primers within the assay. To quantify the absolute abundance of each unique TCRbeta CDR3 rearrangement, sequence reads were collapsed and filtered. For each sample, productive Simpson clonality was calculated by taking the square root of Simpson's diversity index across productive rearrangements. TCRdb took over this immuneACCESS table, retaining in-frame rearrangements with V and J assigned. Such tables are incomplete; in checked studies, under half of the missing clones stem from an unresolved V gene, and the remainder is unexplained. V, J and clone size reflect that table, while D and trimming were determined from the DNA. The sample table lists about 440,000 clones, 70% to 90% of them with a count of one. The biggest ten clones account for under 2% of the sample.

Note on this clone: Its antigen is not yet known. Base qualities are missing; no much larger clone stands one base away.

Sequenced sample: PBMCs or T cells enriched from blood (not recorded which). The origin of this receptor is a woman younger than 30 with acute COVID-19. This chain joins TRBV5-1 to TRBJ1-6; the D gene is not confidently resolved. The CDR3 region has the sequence CASSRFLGSPLHF. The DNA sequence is TGCGCCAGCAGTCGGTTTCTAGGTTCACCCCTCCACTTT. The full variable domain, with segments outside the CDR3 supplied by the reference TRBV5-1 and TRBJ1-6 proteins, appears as KAGVTQTPRYLIKTRGQQVTLSCSPISGHRSVSWYQQTPGQGLQFLFEYFSETQRNKGNFPGRFSGRQFSNSRSEMNVSTLELGDSALYLCASSRFLGSPLHFGNGTRLTVT.